This TCR beta chain was profiled in a study of blood T cell repertoires in COVID-19. Ages ranged from about 18 to 89 years, with residence in about two dozen US areas. Participants reported their clinical history, and cohort assignment relied on those reports. The assay was immunoSEQ multiplex PCR, and TCRdb's table has in-frame clones only and misses some. The sample records a few hundred thousand clones, approximately 83% being singletons. The sequence was obtained from a woman between 50 and 59 years old who had recovered from COVID-19. Material: PBMCs or T cells enriched from blood (not recorded which).

CDR3 sequence reads: CASSLAGGSGNTIYF. The CDR3 nucleotides read TGTGCCAGCAGCTTGGCCGGGGGCTCTGGAAACACCATATATTTT. The chain has TRBV5-4 and TRBJ1-3, with a tentative D call TRBD1 (5 bases). V was trimmed by 0 bases and J by 0 bases, leaving 7 bases between them. Per the germline V gene, CDR1 is SGHNT and CDR2 is YYREEE (reference sequence). There are 15 residues in the CDR3.